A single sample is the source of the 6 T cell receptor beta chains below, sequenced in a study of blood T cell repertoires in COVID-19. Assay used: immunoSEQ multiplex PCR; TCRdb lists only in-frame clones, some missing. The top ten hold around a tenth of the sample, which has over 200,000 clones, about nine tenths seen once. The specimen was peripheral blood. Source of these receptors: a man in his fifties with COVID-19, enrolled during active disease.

The CDR3 is CASSPPSGASTDTQYF. The CDR3 DNA reads TGTGCCAGCTCACCACCTAGCGGGGCTAGCACAGATACGCAGTATTTT. V usage is TRBV18 and J usage is TRBJ2-3, with 8 nucleotides matching TRBD2. CDR3 length: 16 residues. V lost 0 bases and J lost 0; bases outside the gene matches: 2. Per the germline V gene, CDR1 is KGHSH and CDR2 is LQKENI.

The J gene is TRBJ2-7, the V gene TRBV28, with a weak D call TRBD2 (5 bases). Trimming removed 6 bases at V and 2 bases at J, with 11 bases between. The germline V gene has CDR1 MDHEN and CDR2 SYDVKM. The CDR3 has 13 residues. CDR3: CASSLGVTYEQYF. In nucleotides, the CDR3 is TGTGCCAGCAGCCTCGGGGTAACCTACGAGCAGTACTTC.

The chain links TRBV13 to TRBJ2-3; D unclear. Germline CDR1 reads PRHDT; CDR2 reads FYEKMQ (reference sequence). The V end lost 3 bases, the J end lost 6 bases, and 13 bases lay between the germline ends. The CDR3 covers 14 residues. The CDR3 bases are TGTGCCAGCAGCTTGAGAAAACTGGTGGATACGCAGTATTTT. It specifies CASSLRKLVDTQYF.

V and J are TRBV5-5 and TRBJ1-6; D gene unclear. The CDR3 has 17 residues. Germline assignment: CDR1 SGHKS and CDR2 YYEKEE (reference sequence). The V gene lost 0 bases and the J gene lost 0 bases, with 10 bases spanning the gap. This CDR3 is CASSLADIDSYNSPLHF. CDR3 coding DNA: TGTGCCAGCAGCTTGGCTGACATAGACTCCTATAATTCACCCCTCCACTTT.

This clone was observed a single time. The CDR3 DNA reads as TGTGCCAGCAGCTTAGGTGGCGGGAGGGCAAAAGATACGCAGTATTTT. Translation: CASSLGGGRAKDTQYF. The chain couples TRBV7-2 to TRBJ2-3; 9 bases map to TRBD2. This CDR3 has 16 amino acids. The germline gives CDR1 SGHTA, CDR2 FQGNSA. The ends lost 1 base at V and 5 bases at J; junction bases unmatched: 7.

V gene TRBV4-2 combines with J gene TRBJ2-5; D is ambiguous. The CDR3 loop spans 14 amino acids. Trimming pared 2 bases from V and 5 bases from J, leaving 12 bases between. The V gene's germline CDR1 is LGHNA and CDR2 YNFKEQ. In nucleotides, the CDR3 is TGTGCCAGCAGCCAATCCGAGTCCGGGGAGACCCAGTACTTC. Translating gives CASSQSESGETQYF.